These 20 T cell receptor beta chains share one sample of origin, sequenced in a study of blood T cell repertoires in COVID-19. This table comes from immunoSEQ multiplex PCR, and its TCRdb copy is limited to in-frame clones, with some not included. Among roughly 59,000 clones listed, around four fifths were seen once. Sequenced sample: peripheral blood. The receptors shown here come from a man older than 75 with acute or convalescent COVID-19.

In this sample, this clone turned up once. The genes are TRBV12-5 and TRBJ1-1; D unclear. CDR3 length: 10 amino acids. V gave up 3 bases and J gave up 10 bases, with 6 bases separating them. Germline-derived CDR1 and CDR2 are LGHNT and FRNRAP. In DNA, the CDR3 is TGTGCTAGTGGTTTTGAGGGAGCTTTCTTT. Its translation is CASGFEGAFF.

The chain joins TRBV23-1 to TRBJ2-7, with 8 bases aligning to TRBD1. TRBV23-1 is treated as an ORF (open reading frame) with a function not yet certain. The CDR3 loop spans 16 amino acids. Germline trimming cut 2 bases from V and 5 bases from J; bases unmatched to any gene: 11. As DNA, the CDR3 is TGCGCCAGCAGTCAAAAGGGCGGGGACAGGAGGGACGAGCAGTACTTC. Its protein product is CASSQKGGDRRDEQYF.

The chain links TRBV9 to TRBJ2-7; D might be TRBD2 (5 bases). The germline V gene has CDR1 SGDLS and CDR2 YYNGEE. The germline V and J ends were trimmed by 1 base and 1 base, with 12 bases remaining between them. This CDR3 contains 15 residues. The CDR3 here is CASSVSGALSYEQYF. For the CDR3, the DNA is TGTGCCAGCAGCGTAAGCGGAGCCCTATCCTACGAGCAGTACTTC. The full variable domain, in which reference TRBV9 and TRBJ2-7 provide the parts outside the CDR3, is DSGVTQTPKHLITATGQRVTLRCSPRSGDLSVYWYQQSLDQGLQFLIQYYNGEERAKGNILERFSAQQFPDLHSELNLSSLELGDSALYFCASSVSGALSYEQYFGPGTRLTVT.

The chain carries TRBV4-2 and TRBJ2-2; TRBD2 agrees at 7 bases. Germline V gene sequence: CDR1 LGHNA, CDR2 YNFKEQ. The CDR3 runs to 15 residues. Trimming took 2 bases from V and 7 from J; bases not matched to a gene: 7. The CDR3, as DNA: TGTGCCAGCAGCCAAAGGGGATGGGGGGGCGGGGAGCTGTTTTTT. Its protein product is CASSQRGWGGGELFF.

This clone was seen a few times. The chain is built from TRBV5-1 and TRBJ2-2; 8 bases map to TRBD1. V lost 8 bases to trimming and J lost 1 base; unmatched junction nucleotides: 7. The CDR3 loop spans 15 amino acids. The germline V gene has CDR1 SGHRS and CDR2 YFSETQ. CDR3 in DNA: TGCGCCAGTGAGGCAGGGGGCTGGAACACCGGGGAGCTGTTTTTT. This gives the protein CASEAGGWNTGELFF.

The chain employs TRBV4-1 and TRBJ1-3; 7 bases are shared with TRBD1. The germline V gene encodes CDR1 MGHRA and CDR2 YSYEKL. J lost 2 bases, V lost 4 bases, and 5 bases had no gene match. The CDR3 has 15 amino acids. The DNA for the CDR3 is TGCGCCAGCAGCCGACAGGGCTCGGCTGGAAACACCATATATTTT. Amino acid sequence: CASSRQGSAGNTIYF.

This clone was seen only once. The rearrangement joins TRBV2 to TRBJ1-5; 7 bases align to TRBD1. CDR1 and CDR2 from the germline V gene are SNHLY and FYNNEI. Germline trimming cut 6 bases from V and 4 bases from J; bases unmatched to any gene: 9. The CDR3 is 15 amino acids. Here the CDR3 reads CASRGSGTANQPQHF. In nucleotides, the CDR3 is TGTGCCAGCAGGGGATCCGGGACAGCAAATCAGCCCCAGCATTTT.

This sequence joins TRBV11-3 and TRBJ2-1; 8 nucleotides agree with TRBD2. The V gene's germline CDR1 is SGHNT and CDR2 YENEEA. The CDR3 has 15 amino acids. V shed 5 bases and J 2 bases; nucleotides not matched to a gene: 5. CDR3 in amino acids: CASSRGLAPYNEQFF. The CDR3 DNA follows: TGTGCCAGCAGCCGTGGACTAGCCCCCTACAATGAGCAGTTCTTC.

The CDR3 coding sequence is TGTGCCAGCAGCTCATACCGACTAGCGGGGACCGGAGCAGATACGCAGTATTTT. Translation: CASSSYRLAGTGADTQYF. V gene TRBV11-3 combines with J gene TRBJ2-3, with 11 bases identical to TRBD2. Trimming cost V 4 bases and J 4 bases; bases outside gene matches: 13. The CDR3 is 18 amino acids. CDR1 is SGHNT and CDR2 is YENEEA in the germline V gene.

This clone occurred once. The CDR3 DNA sequence: TGTGCCAGCAGCCGAGAGACTAGCGCCGACTACGAGCAGTACTTC. It encodes CASSRETSADYEQYF. The chain couples TRBV4-2 to TRBJ2-7; TRBD2 agrees at 8 bases. This CDR3 is built from 15 residues. Germline CDR1 is LGHNA and CDR2 is YNFKEQ. V shed 4 bases, J shed 3 bases, and the junction held 8 bases outside the gene matches.

This clone was recorded once. CDR3 sequence: CASSPGGLGNQPQHF. CDR3 in DNA: TGTGCCAGCAGCCCCGGGGGTCTTGGCAATCAGCCCCAGCATTTT. The V call is TRBV11-2, the J call TRBJ1-5, with D possibly being TRBD1 (5 bases). Trimming took 5 bases from V and 2 from J, leaving 13 bases between them. CDR1 SGHAT and CDR2 FQNNGV come from the germline V gene. This CDR3 spans 15 amino acids.

The rearrangement uses TRBV3-1 (or the pseudogene TRBV3-2) and TRBJ2-2; 9 bases are a match to TRBD1. CDR1 and CDR2 (germline): LGHDT, YNNKEL (reference sequence). Trimming took 1 base from V and 7 from J; bases not matched to a gene: 4. The CDR3 loop spans 15 amino acids. The CDR3 DNA follows: TGTGCCAGCAGCCAAGGACAGGGGGATGTCGGGGAGCTGTTTTTT. Translation: CASSQGQGDVGELFF.

The chain uses TRBV3-1 (or the pseudogene TRBV3-2) and TRBJ1-2; D possibly corresponds to TRBD1 (5 bases). The CDR3 totals 14 residues. Germline V gene lookup returns CDR1 LGHDT and CDR2 YNNKEL (reference sequence). Trimming removed 6 bases at V and 4 bases at J, with 15 bases between. The CDR3 here is CASRDVGGTYGYTF. The CDR3 region has the DNA TGTGCCAGCAGGGACGTGGGAGGGACCTATGGCTACACCTTC.

This chain links TRBV19 with TRBJ1-2; perhaps TRBD1 as D (6 bases). V gave up 7 bases and J gave up 3 bases, with 12 bases separating them. This CDR3 comprises 13 residues. From germline, CDR1 is LNHDA and CDR2 SQIVND (reference sequence). The CDR3 spells CASISGADYGYTF. CDR3 nucleotide sequence: TGTGCCAGTATTTCAGGGGCGGACTATGGCTACACCTTC.

This clone was seen a few times. The DNA of the CDR3 is TGTGCCAGCAGCCTCGAGGGGAGGGCCATATACGAGCAGTACTTC. It is translated as CASSLEGRAIYEQYF. The J gene is TRBJ2-7, the V gene TRBV6-6, with TRBD2 matching 7 bases. V dropped 6 bases and J dropped 4; count of bases not matched to a gene: 12. Germline V gives CDR1 MNHNY, CDR2 SVGAGI (reference sequence). This CDR3 has 15 residues.

For this clone: At one end the junction does not follow the germline gene, possibly because of a read error. The V and J genes are TRBV6-1 and TRBJ1-2; 9 nucleotides align to TRBD1. This CDR3 spans 15 amino acids. In germline, CDR1 is MNHNS, CDR2 SASEGT. CDR3 DNA: TGTGCCAGCAATGAACGGGACAGGGATCTTTCTGGCTACACCTTC. It is translated as CASNERDRDLSGYTF.

V usage is TRBV30 and J usage is TRBJ2-7, with D possibly being TRBD2 (5 bases). V lost 4 bases, J lost 0 bases, and 13 bases lay in between. The germline V gene has CDR1 GTSNPN and CDR2 SVGIG (reference sequence). CDR3 length equals 14 residues. CDR3 amino acids: CAWTPASFSYEQYF. The CDR3 region has the DNA TGTGCCTGGACTCCGGCTAGCTTCTCCTACGAGCAGTACTTC.

The chain joins TRBV11-2 to TRBJ2-7, with 7 bases that match TRBD1. The V gene end was trimmed by 6 bases and the J gene end by 2 bases; junction bases not matched to a gene: 7. Germline assignment: CDR1 SGHAT and CDR2 FQNNGV. The length of the CDR3 is 14 residues. The CDR3 nucleotides are TGTGCCAGCAGGGCAGGGGGTCGGGCCTACGAGCAGTACTTC. Translation gives CASRAGGRAYEQYF.

This chain links TRBV5-6 with TRBJ1-1, with D tentatively TRBD1 (6 bases). The germline V and J ends were trimmed by 1 base and 7 bases, with 11 bases remaining between them. The CDR3 has 13 residues. The V gene's germline CDR1 is SGHDT and CDR2 YYEEEE. CDR3 in amino acids: CASSLPDRIEAFF. CDR3 in DNA: TGTGCCAGCAGCTTGCCCGACAGGATTGAAGCTTTCTTT.

This clone was counted only a few times. The chain has TRBV7-9 and TRBJ2-5; no clear D. Between the trimmed V and J ends, which lost 5 bases and 0 bases, there was a span of 10 bases. CDR1 SEHNR and CDR2 FQNEAQ come from the germline V gene (reference sequence). The CDR3 has 14 residues. The CDR3 protein is CASSRSRNQETQYF. CDR3 nucleotides: TGTGCCAGCAGCCGTTCCAGGAACCAAGAGACCCAGTACTTC.